Following are 15 T cell receptor beta chains from one sample sequenced in a study of breast tumors, draining lymph nodes, adjacent tissues. Breast cancer patients provided tissue from their axillary draining lymph nodes. In TCRdb, the multiplex PCR reads were re-called with MiXCR into one record per CDR3 protein. Found here are over 250,000 distinct CDR3 sequences, about 30% of them singletons; the top ten hold more than 0.85%. The material sequenced was axillary lymph node tissue. The receptors were sampled from a female donor with breast cancer. Some clones in this sample may be carry-over from other donors' samples.

This clonotype came up many times. The rearrangement joins TRBV12-3 or TRBV12-4 to TRBJ2-1; 11 bases are a match to TRBD2. The CDR3 contains 15 residues. Trimming cost V 6 bases and J 6 bases; bases outside gene matches: 7. CDR3 in amino acids: CASSKLAGVPNEQFF. The DNA for the CDR3 is TGTGCCAGCAGCAAACTAGCGGGAGTCCCCAATGAGCAGTTCTTC.

In its sample, this clonotype was seen many times. The V and J genes are TRBV24-1 and TRBJ2-1, with D possibly being TRBD1 (6 bases). The CDR3 spans 12 residues. In germline, CDR1 is KGHDR, CDR2 SFDVKD. The ends were cut back, 4 bases at V and 15 bases at J, with 15 bases in the middle. CDR3 DNA: TGTGCCACCAGTGAAGGACGGGACACGCCGTTCTTC. It encodes CATSEGRDTPFF.

Many counts were recorded for this clonotype. The chain has TRBV6-5 and TRBJ2-7, with D unclear. Germline V gene sequence: CDR1 MNHEY, CDR2 SVGAGI. CDR3 length equals 15 residues. Trimming left V 2 bases short and J 0 bases short, with 11 bases between. CDR3 nucleotide sequence: TGTGCCAGCAGTTACCCTGGCAGGAGCTCCTACGAGCAGTACTTC. This translates into CASSYPGRSSYEQYF.

In this sample, this clonotype turned up many times. This chain links TRBV9 with TRBJ2-2; no firm D call. V lost 0 bases and J 5 bases, leaving 11 bases between the germline ends. CDR3 length: 15 residues. Germline V lookup: CDR1 SGDLS, CDR2 YYNGEE. CDR3 sequence: CASSVEGFTTGELFF. In DNA, the CDR3 is TGTGCCAGCAGCGTAGAGGGTTTCACTACCGGGGAGCTGTTTTTT. Combining the CDR3 with reference TRBV9 and TRBJ2-2 gives the whole variable domain DSGVTQTPKHLITATGQRVTLRCSPRSGDLSVYWYQQSLDQGLQFLIQYYNGEERAKGNILERFSAQQFPDLHSELNLSSLELGDSALYFCASSVEGFTTGELFFGEGSRLTVL.

The chain is built from TRBV7-2 and TRBJ1-5; no firm D call. Trimming left V 1 base short and J 11 bases short, with 12 bases between. The CDR3 consists of 13 residues. Germline V gene lookup returns CDR1 SGHTA and CDR2 FQGNSA. As DNA, the CDR3 is TGTGCCAGCAGCTTAGTTAGGGTGGAGACCCAGCATTTT. Protein: CASSLVRVETQHF.

This clonotype was counted ten times or more. The V call is TRBV25-1, the J call TRBJ2-3; 8 bases match TRBD1. Germline V gene data show CDR1 as MGHDK and CDR2 as SYGVNS. CDR3 length equals 15 residues. After removal of 4 bases from V and 2 bases from J, the junction contained 5 bases not matched to a gene. The CDR3 reads CASSGGTGYTDTQYF. The CDR3 DNA follows: TGTGCCAGCAGTGGCGGGACAGGCTACACAGATACGCAGTATTTT.

A remark on this clonotype: Germline and junction disagree at one end, which may indicate a read error. The J gene is TRBJ2-2, the V gene TRBV19; a weak D match, TRBD2 (5 bases). The CDR3 runs to 16 residues. Germline-derived CDR1 and CDR2 are LNHDA and SQIVND (reference sequence). The CDR3 here is CASGMLNRQNTGVLFF. In DNA, the CDR3 is TGTGCCAGTGGTATGCTCAATCGGCAAAACACCGGGGTGCTGTTTTTT.

This clonotype was found many times. The V gene is TRBV20-1, the J gene TRBJ2-5; possible D gene TRBD2, 7 bases. The germline gives CDR1 DFQATT, CDR2 SNEGSKA (reference sequence). Trimming pared 6 bases from V and 2 bases from J, leaving 16 bases between. The CDR3 has 14 amino acids. Here the CDR3 reads CSALHREGQETQYF. In nucleotides, the CDR3 is TGCAGTGCACTTCACAGGGAGGGGCAAGAGACCCAGTACTTC.

Regarding this clonotype: The limits of the CDR3 on the DNA are not certain, so only TCRdb's listed CDR3 is given. The chain links TRBV5-6 to TRBJ2-7. The CDR3 is 24 residues long, ends included. In germline, CDR1 is SGHDT, CDR2 YYEEEE. CDR3 residues: CASSLEKVESYGYTFGSGTYEQYF.

This clonotype was recorded a few times. One base away lies a much larger clone, so this may be a sequencing read error. The CDR3 protein is CSASVETPGPADITDTQYF. The CDR3 DNA sequence: TGCAGTGCTAGTGTAGAAACTCCGGGACCAGCGGATATCACAGATACGCAGTATTTT. This chain links TRBV20-1 with TRBJ2-3; tentatively, D is TRBD1 or TRBD2 (5 bases each). Looked up from germline, CDR1 is DFQATT and CDR2 is SNEGSKA (reference sequence). With 3 bases removed from V and 2 bases from J, the gap between germline ends came to 27 bases. The CDR3 is 19 residues long.

There are many counts of this clonotype. The chain combines TRBV4-1 with TRBJ2-3; D gene unclear. Trimming cost V 0 bases and J 5 bases, with 3 bases left between them. Germline assignment: CDR1 MGHRA and CDR2 YSYEKL. This CDR3 contains 12 residues. This CDR3 reads CASSQDRDTQYF. The CDR3 DNA follows: TGCGCCAGCAGCCAAGATAGAGATACGCAGTATTTT.

This clonotype was seen a handful of times. This may stem from a read error, because a much larger clone lies one nucleotide away. V usage is TRBV7-6 and J usage is TRBJ2-7; D is ambiguous. Germline CDR1 reads SGHVS; CDR2 reads FNYEAQ. CDR3 size: 15 residues. The CDR3 bases are TGTGCCAGCAGCTTAGCGGGTGGTACGTCCTACGAGCAGCACTTC. As protein: CASSLAGGTSYEQHF.

This clonotype has ten or more counts. The chain joins TRBV10-1 to TRBJ2-3; D unclear. Germline V gene lookup returns CDR1 WNHNN and CDR2 SYGVQD (reference sequence). V was cut by 3 bases and J by 2 bases, with 9 bases left in between. The CDR3 sequence is 14 residues long. CDR3 protein: CASSDGRVTDTQYF. Written as DNA, the CDR3 is TGCGCCAGCAGTGACGGTAGGGTCACAGATACGCAGTATTTT.

Many counts were recorded for this clonotype. The chain carries TRBV4-1 and TRBJ2-7, with 8 bases identical to TRBD2. The length of the CDR3 is 14 residues. V trimming: 2 bases; J trimming: 1 base; junction bases outside the gene matches: 1. Germline V gene lookup returns CDR1 MGHRA and CDR2 YSYEKL. DNA for the CDR3: TGCGCCAGCAGCCAAACGGGGGGGTCCTACGAGCAGTACTTC. Encoded protein: CASSQTGGSYEQYF.

This clonotype was recorded many times. CDR3 loop: CASLIAGEQFF. The DNA of the CDR3 is TGCGCCAGCCTGATAGCGGGAGAGCAGTTCTTC. This chain joins TRBV5-1 and TRBJ2-1; 8 nucleotides match TRBD2. The germline V gene has CDR1 SGHRS and CDR2 YFSETQ. The CDR3 spans 11 residues. After removal of 7 bases from V and 10 bases from J, the junction contained 4 bases not matched to a gene.